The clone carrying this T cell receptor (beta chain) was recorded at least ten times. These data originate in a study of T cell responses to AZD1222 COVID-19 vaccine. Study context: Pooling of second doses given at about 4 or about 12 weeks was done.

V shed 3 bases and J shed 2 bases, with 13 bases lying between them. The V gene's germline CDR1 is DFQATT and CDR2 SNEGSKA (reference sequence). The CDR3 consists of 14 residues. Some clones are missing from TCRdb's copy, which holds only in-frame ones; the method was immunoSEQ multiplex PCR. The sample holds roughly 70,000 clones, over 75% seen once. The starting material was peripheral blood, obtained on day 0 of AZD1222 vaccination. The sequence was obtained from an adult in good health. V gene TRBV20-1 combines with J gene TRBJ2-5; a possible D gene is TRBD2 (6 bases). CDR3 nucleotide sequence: TGCAGTGCTAGTGGGGACTCGCAACAAGAGACCCAGTACTTC. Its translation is CSASGDSQQETQYF.